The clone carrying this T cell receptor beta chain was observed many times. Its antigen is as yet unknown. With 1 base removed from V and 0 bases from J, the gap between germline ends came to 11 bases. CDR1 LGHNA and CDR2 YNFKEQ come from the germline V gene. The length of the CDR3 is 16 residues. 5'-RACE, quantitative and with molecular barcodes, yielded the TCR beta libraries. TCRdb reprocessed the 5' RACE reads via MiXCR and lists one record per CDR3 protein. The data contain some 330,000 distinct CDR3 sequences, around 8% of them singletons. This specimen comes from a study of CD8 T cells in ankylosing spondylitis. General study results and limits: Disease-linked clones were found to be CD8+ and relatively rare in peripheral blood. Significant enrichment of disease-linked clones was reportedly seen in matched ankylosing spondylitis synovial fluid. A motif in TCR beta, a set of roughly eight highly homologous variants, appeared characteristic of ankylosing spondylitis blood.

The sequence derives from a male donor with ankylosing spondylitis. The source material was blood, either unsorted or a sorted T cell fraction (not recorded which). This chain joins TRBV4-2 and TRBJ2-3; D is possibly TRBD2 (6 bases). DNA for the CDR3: TGTGCCAGCAGCCAAGTCCGGGACTTTAGCACAGATACGCAGTATTTT. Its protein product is CASSQVRDFSTDTQYF.